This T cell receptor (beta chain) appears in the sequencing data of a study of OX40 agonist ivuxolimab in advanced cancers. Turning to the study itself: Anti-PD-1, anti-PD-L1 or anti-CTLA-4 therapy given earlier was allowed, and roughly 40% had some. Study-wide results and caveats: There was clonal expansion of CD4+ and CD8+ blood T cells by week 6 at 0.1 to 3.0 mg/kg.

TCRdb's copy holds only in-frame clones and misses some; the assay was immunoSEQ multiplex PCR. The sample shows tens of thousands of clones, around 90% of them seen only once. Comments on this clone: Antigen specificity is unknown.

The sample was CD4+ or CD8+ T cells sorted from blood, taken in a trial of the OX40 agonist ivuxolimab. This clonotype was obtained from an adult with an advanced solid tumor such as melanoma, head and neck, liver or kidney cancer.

CDR3 in DNA: TGTGCCAGCAGTTGGGCAGGGAGCAATTCACCCCTCCACTTT. This encodes CASSWAGSNSPLHF. This chain joins TRBV6-5 and TRBJ1-6; a possible D gene is TRBD1 (5 bases). V lost 4 bases and J lost 7, with 11 bases in between. Germline V lookup: CDR1 MNHEY, CDR2 SVGAGI. The CDR3 contains 14 residues.